Following are 5 T cell receptor beta chains from one sample sequenced in a study of Ad26.COV2.S vaccination and SARS-CoV-2 variants (dated by TCRdb to the early 2020s). Library preparation used the immunoSEQ multiplex PCR assay. Entries here come from immuneACCESS through TCRdb and include only in-frame sequences with V and J called. Some clones fail to appear in such tables; in the studies checked, an unresolved V gene covers under half of the shortfall, and the cause of the remainder is unknown. The sample table contains hundreds of thousands of clones; only one count was recorded for around 89% of them. In total, the top ten clones hold 6.4% of the sample. The sample's treatment or condition, from its label and the paper: some 20 received Ad26.COV2.S at low or high dose, single or two shots; several received placebo; per-sample allocation not given. For vaccine and placebo recipients, the sequenced repertoires came from samples collected on day 63 after the first injection.

The starting material was peripheral blood, obtained in a trial of Ad26.COV2.S vaccine versus placebo. The source is a person between 18 and 59 years old who received the Ad26.COV2.S COVID-19 vaccine or a placebo.

To note about this clone: A much larger clone differs from this one at a single base, so this may be a read error. The chain joins TRBV3-1 (or the pseudogene TRBV3-2) to TRBJ1-3; no reliable D call. CDR1 and CDR2 from the germline V gene are LGHDT and YNNKEL (reference sequence). V dropped 5 bases and J dropped 4 bases, with 6 bases sitting between them. The CDR3 totals 12 residues. The CDR3 spells CASSLQGNTIYF. The CDR3, as DNA: TGTGCCAGCAGCTTACAGGGAAACACCATATATTTT.

V and J are TRBV4-2 and TRBJ2-4; possibly TRBD2 for D (6 bases). V lost 1 base and J 15 bases, leaving 19 bases between the germline ends. The germline V gene encodes CDR1 LGHNA and CDR2 YNFKEQ. This CDR3 is built from 14 residues. The DNA for the CDR3 is TGTGCCAGCAGCCAAGTGGATGTAGGACTACCCCCGTACTTC. Translation gives CASSQVDVGLPPYF.

J is TRBJ1-1 and V is TRBV14; D is unresolved. This CDR3 region has 13 residues. Trimming cost V 1 base and J 1 base, with 4 bases left between them. Germline CDR1 SGHDN, CDR2 FVKESK. The CDR3 is CASSQVWNTEAFF. CDR3 in DNA: TGTGCCAGCAGCCAAGTTTGGAACACTGAAGCTTTCTTT.

This clone has a handful of counts. The chain carries TRBV4-2 and TRBJ1-3; a possible D gene is TRBD1 (5 bases). Trimming cost V 4 bases and J 4 bases, with 17 bases left between them. The CDR3 has 16 residues. Germline V gives CDR1 LGHNA, CDR2 YNFKEQ. In DNA form, the CDR3 reads TGTGCCAGCAGCCCAACATACCAGGGAGGCGGAAACACCATATATTTT. Its translation is CASSPTYQGGGNTIYF.

This chain links TRBV11-2 with TRBJ2-2; no definite D call. This CDR3 comprises 15 residues. CDR1 is SGHAT and CDR2 is FQNNGV in the germline V gene. Trimming left V 6 bases short and J 1 base short, with 12 bases between. CDR3: CASSRRRQNTGELFF. The CDR3 DNA sequence: TGTGCCAGCAGTCGAAGAAGACAGAACACCGGGGAGCTGTTTTTT.